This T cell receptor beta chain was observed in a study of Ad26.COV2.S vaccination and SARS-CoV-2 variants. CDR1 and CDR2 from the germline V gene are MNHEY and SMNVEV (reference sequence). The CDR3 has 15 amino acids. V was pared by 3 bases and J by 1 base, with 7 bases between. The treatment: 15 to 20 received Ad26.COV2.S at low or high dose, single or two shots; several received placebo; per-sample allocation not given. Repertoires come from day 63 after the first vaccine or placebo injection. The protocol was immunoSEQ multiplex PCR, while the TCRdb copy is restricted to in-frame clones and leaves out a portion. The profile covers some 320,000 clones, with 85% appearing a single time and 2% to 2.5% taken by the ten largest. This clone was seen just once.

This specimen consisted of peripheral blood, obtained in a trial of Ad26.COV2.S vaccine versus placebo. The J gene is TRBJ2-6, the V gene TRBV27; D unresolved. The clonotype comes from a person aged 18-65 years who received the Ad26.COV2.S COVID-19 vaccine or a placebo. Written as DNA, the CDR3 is TGTGCCAGCAGTTTCAAAGGATCTGGGGCCAACGTCCTGACTTTC. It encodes CASSFKGSGANVLTF.